These T cell receptor beta chains were read from a single sample in a study of cytomegalovirus exposure and HLA in healthy donors. Profiling relied on immunoSEQ multiplex PCR, and the TCRdb table lists in-frame clones only, not all of them. The sample holds tens of thousands of clones, roughly 80% seen once. The material sequenced was PBMCs. The receptors come from a middle-aged woman in good health and CMV-seropositive. The CDR3 runs from the conserved cysteine through the conserved F or W. The D gene is left open where the match is weak. Part of the rows lack a size; the others show once, few, many or a class for expanded clones.

CDR3 protein	CDR3 DNA	clone size	D gene	J gene	V gene
CASTLAGTGGYGQYF	TGTGCCAGCACTTTGGCCGGGACAGGGGGTTACGGGCAGTACTTC	-	TRBD1	TRBJ2-7	TRBV6-5
CASSSEGYGYTF	TGTGCCAGCAGCTCAGAGGGCTATGGCTACACCTTC	few	-	TRBJ1-2	TRBV7-9
CASRNRGSYNEQFF	TGTGCCAGCAGGAACAGGGGGTCCTACAATGAGCAGTTCTTC	-	TRBD1	TRBJ2-1	TRBV6-5
CASSEGQRGSPLHF	TGTGCCAGCAGTGAGGGACAAAGGGGTTCACCCCTCCACTTT	-	-	TRBJ1-6	TRBV6-1
CSGAGGIAGPYELYF	TGCAGCGGCGCGGGGGGGATAGCGGGACCCTACGAGCTGTACTTC	few	TRBD2	TRBJ2-7	TRBV29-1
CAWSVGLTNTGELFF	TGTGCCTGGAGTGTAGGACTTACGAACACCGGGGAGCTGTTTTTT	-	-	TRBJ2-2	TRBV30
CASSLVRNGKNIQYF	TGCGCCAGCAGCTTGGTCCGGAACGGGAAAAACATTCAGTACTTC	-	-	TRBJ2-4	TRBV5-1
CASSPGQTNTEAFF	TGTGCCAGCAGCCCGGGACAGACGAACACTGAAGCTTTCTTT	-	TRBD1	TRBJ1-1	TRBV9
CASSLGTDYKQYF	TGTGCCAGCAGCCTAGGGACGGACTACAAGCAGTACTTC	few	-	TRBJ2-7	TRBV5-6
CASSSLRADTQYF	TGTGCCAGCAGCTCCCTCCGGGCAGATACGCAGTATTTT	-	-	TRBJ2-3	TRBV7-2
CSVDYRVDTEAFF	TGCAGCGTTGATTATCGGGTGGACACTGAAGCTTTCTTT	few	-	TRBJ1-1	TRBV29-1
CASSHGTSQSEQFF	TGTGCCAGCAGCCATGGGACTAGCCAAAGTGAGCAGTTCTTC	-	TRBD2	TRBJ2-1	TRBV13
CASSQAPGGRVYF	TGTGCCAGCAGCCAGGCCCCAGGGGGCCGCGTCTACTTC	-	TRBD1	TRBJ2-5	TRBV14
CASSPLEGGYGYTF	TGCGCCAGCAGCCCCTTGGAGGGCGGCTATGGCTACACCTTC	-	-	TRBJ1-2	TRBV4-1
CAWGQGAGSPLHF	TGTGCCTGGGGACAGGGGGCAGGATCACCCCTCCACTTT	-	TRBD1	TRBJ1-6	TRBV30
CASSLRRGVNSPLHF	TGTGCCAGCAGTCTCAGGAGGGGAGTCAATTCACCCCTCCACTTT	few	-	TRBJ1-6	TRBV28